This is a list of T cell receptor beta chains from one sample in a study of shared clonotypes between healthy human individuals. Generated by immunoSEQ multiplex PCR, the TCRdb table keeps only in-frame clones and is missing some. The table includes approximately 2,300,000 clones, 80% to 95% detected once. Material: naive CD4+ T cells from PBMCs. These receptors came from a young man in good health. Some clones in this sample may be carry-over from other donors' samples. Each CDR3 is given with its conserved first and last residue. Fields, in order: D gene, V gene, J gene, clone size, CDR3 DNA, CDR3 protein. The D gene is left open where the match is weak. Clone size is not always given. Where it is, it says once, few, many or a class for expanded clones.

D gene: TRBD2
V gene: TRBV6-7
J gene: TRBJ2-1
clone size: NA
CDR3 DNA: TGTGCCAGCATCGCCCAGGGGCTAGCGGGAGGGCCGGGTGGCAATGAGCAGTTCTTC
CDR3 protein: CASIAQGLAGGPGGNEQFF

D gene: TRBD2
V gene: TRBV18
J gene: TRBJ2-7
clone size: NA
CDR3 DNA: TGTGCCAGCTCTACTAGCGTGGGCGAGCAGTACTTC
CDR3 protein: CASSTSVGEQYF

D gene: NA
V gene: TRBV4-3
J gene: TRBJ1-6
clone size: NA
CDR3 DNA: TGCGCCAGCAGCCAGAAGACAAGGGATAATTCACCCCTCCACTTT
CDR3 protein: CASSQKTRDNSPLHF

D gene: NA
V gene: TRBV5-1
J gene: TRBJ2-3
clone size: NA
CDR3 DNA: TGCGCCAGCAGCCGGACTAGCACAGATACGCAGTATTTT
CDR3 protein: CASSRTSTDTQYF

D gene: NA
V gene: TRBV28
J gene: TRBJ2-7
clone size: NA
CDR3 DNA: TGTGCCAGCAGCTCCCCCGGGCGGACCTACGAGCAGTACTTC
CDR3 protein: CASSSPGRTYEQYF

D gene: TRBD1
V gene: TRBV9
J gene: TRBJ2-2
clone size: once
CDR3 DNA: TGTGCCAGCAGCGTAAGGGAGTGGGGACAGCCCAACACCGGGGAGCTGTTTTTT
CDR3 protein: CASSVREWGQPNTGELFF

D gene: NA
V gene: TRBV28
J gene: TRBJ2-3
clone size: once
CDR3 DNA: TGTGCCAGCAGTCCGACGGGGGGAGGGGGCCCAGATACGCAGTATTTT
CDR3 protein: CASSPTGGGGPDTQYF

D gene: NA
V gene: TRBV5-1
J gene: TRBJ2-2
clone size: NA
CDR3 DNA: TGCGCCAGCAGCCCCGGGTTAGCGGAGACCGGGGAGCTGTTTTTT
CDR3 protein: CASSPGLAETGELFF

D gene: NA
V gene: TRBV7-2
J gene: TRBJ1-1
clone size: NA
CDR3 DNA: TGTGCCAGCAGCCGAACACAGCTGAACACTGAAGCTTTCTTT
CDR3 protein: CASSRTQLNTEAFF

D gene: NA
V gene: TRBV7-2
J gene: TRBJ2-2
clone size: once
CDR3 DNA: TGTGCCAGCAGCTTAGAGTTGGGGACCTACACCGGGGAGCTGTTTTTT
CDR3 protein: CASSLELGTYTGELFF

D gene: NA
V gene: TRBV7-3
J gene: TRBJ2-2
clone size: once
CDR3 DNA: TGTGCCAGCACCGAAGACCCTTCCGGGGAGCTGTTTTTT
CDR3 protein: CASTEDPSGELFF

D gene: TRBD2
V gene: TRBV10-3
J gene: TRBJ2-1
clone size: NA
CDR3 DNA: TGTGCCATCTGCGACCCGACTAGCCCTACCTACAATGAGCAGTTCTTC
CDR3 protein: CAICDPTSPTYNEQFF

D gene: NA
V gene: TRBV15
J gene: TRBJ1-5
clone size: NA
CDR3 DNA: TGTGCCACCAGGACATACCGGAAGCCTAGCAATCAGCCCCAGCATTTT
CDR3 protein: CATRTYRKPSNQPQHF

D gene: NA
V gene: TRBV18
J gene: TRBJ2-5
clone size: NA
CDR3 DNA: TGTGCCAGCTCACCACTGGGCCGAGAGACCCAGTACTTC
CDR3 protein: CASSPLGRETQYF